Below, 27 T cell receptor beta chains from the same sample are listed, as sequenced in a study of CD8+ T cells in alopecia areata. Treatment reported: oral pan-JAK inhibitor, 5-10 mg twice daily. Sequencing used cDNA as its template, made by extracting RNA and reverse transcribing it. TCRdb's table, derived via immunoSEQ multiplex PCR, lists solely in-frame clones and lacks some. The sample lists more than 90,000 clones, around 55% seen once, with roughly 15% in the top ten. Sequencing used CD8+ T cells sorted from blood, obtained at week 4, from a patient treated with tofacitinib. These receptors originate from a human donor with alopecia areata.

This chain joins TRBV27 and TRBJ1-2; TRBD1 matches at 9 bases. The CDR3 contains 13 residues. Germline CDR1 MNHEY, CDR2 SMNVEV (reference sequence). V lost 6 bases, J lost 4 bases, and 3 bases stayed unmatched. The DNA for the CDR3 is TGTGCCAGCAGCGGGACAGGGAGCTATGGCTACACCTTC. Its protein product is CASSGTGSYGYTF.

This clone was picked up one time. Germline and junction disagree at one end, which may indicate a read error. The chain links TRBV5-4 to TRBJ1-2, with 7 bases identical to TRBD1. Germline assignment: CDR1 SGHNT and CDR2 YYREEE (reference sequence). The CDR3 consists of 16 residues. The CDR3 DNA is TGCGCCAGCAGCCAAGATTTCGACAGGGACGGCTATGGCTACACCTTC. Translated: CASSQDFDRDGYGYTF.

The chain uses TRBV27 and TRBJ2-5; 10 nucleotides match TRBD2. CDR3 length: 16 amino acids. Per germline, CDR1 MNHEY and CDR2 SMNVEV (reference sequence). J was trimmed by 1 base and V by 8 bases; bases with no gene match: 10. CDR3 DNA sequence: TGTGCCAGCTCCTTAACCGGGACTAGCGCCCAAGAGACCCAGTACTTC. Residues: CASSLTGTSAQETQYF.

The chain carries TRBV27 and TRBJ1-1; TRBD1 is a possible D gene (5 bases). V shed 6 bases and J shed 8 bases, with 13 bases lying between them. This CDR3 comprises 12 residues. Germline V gene data show CDR1 as MNHEY and CDR2 as SMNVEV (reference sequence). CDR3 DNA sequence: TGTGCCAGCAGCCGCGCGAGGGGAGAAGCTTTCTTT. Translating it yields CASSRARGEAFF.

As DNA, the CDR3 is TGCGCCAGCAGCCAGGGGGTCTCCGGACAAGAGACCCAGTACTTC. Its translation: CASSQGVSGQETQYF. The genes are TRBV4-1 and TRBJ2-5, with D perhaps matching TRBD1 or TRBD2 (5 bases each). This CDR3 spans 15 amino acids. Germline V gives CDR1 MGHRA, CDR2 YSYEKL. Trimming removed 3 bases at V and 2 bases at J, with 13 bases between.

The chain recombines TRBV5-1 with TRBJ2-1, with D uncertain. The CDR3 sequence is 12 residues long. V was shortened by 7 bases and J by 7 bases, with 12 bases between the two germline ends. Germline CDR1 is SGHRS and CDR2 is YFSETQ. In DNA, the CDR3 is TGCGCCAGCCAGCTACACCGAAATGAGCAGTTCTTC. It is translated as CASQLHRNEQFF.

The chain couples TRBV7-9 to TRBJ2-7; TRBD2 agrees at 7 bases. The CDR3 has 15 residues. Germline V gene lookup returns CDR1 SEHNR and CDR2 FQNEAQ (reference sequence). Unmatched junction bases numbered 10, after V lost 5 bases and J lost 3 bases. The CDR3 nucleotides are TGTGCCAGCAGCCCCAGACTAAGCGGGGACTACGAGCAGTACTTC. It encodes CASSPRLSGDYEQYF.

This clone was counted only a few times. The chain joins TRBV29-1 to TRBJ2-5, with D unresolved. CDR1 is SQVTM and CDR2 is ANQGSEA in the germline V gene. This CDR3 contains 12 residues. Trimming cost V 4 bases and J 4 bases, with 10 bases left between them. DNA for the CDR3: TGCAGCGTTGTGACACTTGGAGAGACCCAGTACTTC. Amino acid sequence: CSVVTLGETQYF.

CDR3 nucleotides: TGTGCCAGCAGTCCGAAGACAGGGTTGGCCTACGAGCAGTACTTC. It is translated as CASSPKTGLAYEQYF. The chain carries TRBV27 and TRBJ2-7; 7 nucleotides align to TRBD1. Germline V CDR1 and CDR2: MNHEY, SMNVEV (reference sequence). With V trimmed by 5 bases and J by 2 bases, 9 bases remained unmatched. The CDR3 is 15 residues long.

DNA for the CDR3: TGCGCCAGCAGCCAGGCGGGACTAGCGGGAGTAAATGAGCAGTTCTTC. Translating it yields CASSQAGLAGVNEQFF. The chain carries TRBV4-1 and TRBJ2-1; 14 bases map to TRBD2. This CDR3 spans 16 amino acids. The trim removed 3 bases at V and 7 bases at J, leaving 5 bases unmatched. From germline, CDR1 is MGHRA and CDR2 YSYEKL.

The chain links TRBV4-3 to TRBJ2-6, with TRBD1 matching 8 bases. Germline trimming cut 0 bases from V and 0 bases from J; bases unmatched to any gene: 7. Per germline, CDR1 LGHNA and CDR2 YSLEER. The CDR3 runs to 19 residues. As DNA, the CDR3 is TGCGCCAGCAGCCAAGATGACAGGGGATACCTCTCTGGGGCCAACGTCCTGACTTTC. Translating it yields CASSQDDRGYLSGANVLTF.

The rearrangement links TRBV2 to TRBJ1-1; D is uncertain. V was trimmed by 7 bases and J by 2 bases, leaving 8 bases between them. CDR1 and CDR2 (germline): SNHLY, FYNNEI. The CDR3 has 12 amino acids. This CDR3 is CASKGPNTEAFF. Written as DNA, the CDR3 is TGTGCCAGCAAGGGTCCTAACACTGAAGCTTTCTTT. Full variable domain (missing parts from reference TRBV2 and TRBJ1-1): EPEVTQTPSHQVTQMGQEVILRCVPISNHLYFYWYRQILGQKVEFLVSFYNNEISEKSEIFDDQFSVERPDGSNFTLKIRSTKLEDSAMYFCASKGPNTEAFFGQGTRLTVV.

This chain joins TRBV9 and TRBJ2-7, with 8 positions matching TRBD1. This CDR3 has 14 amino acids. Trimming at V came to 4 bases and at J to 2 bases, leaving 5 bases not matched to a gene. CDR1 is SGDLS and CDR2 is YYNGEE in the germline V gene. The chain's CDR3 is CASSMGQDAYEQYF. Here the CDR3 DNA reads TGTGCCAGCAGCATGGGACAGGATGCCTACGAGCAGTACTTC.

This chain joins TRBV6-5 and TRBJ2-7; 11 nucleotides align to TRBD1. The trim removed 1 base at V and 4 bases at J, leaving 3 bases unmatched. Germline V gene sequence: CDR1 MNHEY, CDR2 SVGAGI. The CDR3 is 15 residues long. CDR3 sequence reads: CASSYFGQGAYEQYF. The CDR3 nucleotides are TGTGCCAGCAGTTACTTCGGACAGGGGGCTTACGAGCAGTACTTC.

The CDR3: CASSLRVAGHRIETQYF. CDR3 bases: TGCGCCAGCAGTCTTCGTGTTGCGGGACACCGGATAGAGACCCAGTACTTC. The V call is TRBV23-1, the J call TRBJ2-5; D is perhaps TRBD1 or TRBD2 (6 bases each). TRBV23-1 is marked as an open reading frame, function uncertain. The V and J ends lost 4 bases and 4 bases respectively, with 22 bases between them. The CDR3 is 17 amino acids.

This rearrangement joins TRBV4-1 to TRBJ2-5; TRBD2 matches at 10 bases. The germline CDR1 and CDR2 sequences are MGHRA and YSYEKL. The CDR3 sequence is 16 residues long. J was trimmed by 5 bases and V by 1 base; bases with no gene match: 7. This chain's CDR3 is CASSQGQAGGYETQYF. In nucleotides, the CDR3 is TGCGCCAGCAGCCAAGGTCAAGCGGGAGGGTATGAGACCCAGTACTTC.

The chain links TRBV7-9 to TRBJ2-5; D is unclear. This CDR3 comprises 16 residues. V lost 2 bases and J lost 5, with 18 bases in between. CDR1 and CDR2 (germline): SEHNR, FQNEAQ (reference sequence). CDR3 sequence reads: CASSLRTDPAGETQYF. The CDR3 DNA reads TGTGCCAGCAGCTTAAGGACCGATCCCGCCGGGGAGACCCAGTACTTC.

The chain carries TRBV14 and TRBJ2-3; no reliable D call. Trimming shortened V by 4 bases and J by 5 bases, and 13 bases separated the two germline ends. Looked up from germline, CDR1 is SGHDN and CDR2 is FVKESK. The CDR3 length is 14 residues. The CDR3 region has the DNA TGTGCCAGCAGCCGTGGGCCGGTCGGAGATACGCAGTATTTT. This encodes CASSRGPVGDTQYF.

V gene TRBV28 combines with J gene TRBJ2-1; 11 nucleotides line up with TRBD1. Germline loops: CDR1 MDHEN, CDR2 SYDVKM. Germline trimming cut 5 bases from V and 4 bases from J; bases unmatched to any gene: 4. CDR3 length: 15 residues. Written as DNA, the CDR3 is TGTGCCAGCAGTGTCGGGACAGGGGGTTACAATGAGCAGTTCTTC. Its protein is CASSVGTGGYNEQFF.

This sequence joins TRBV7-9 and TRBJ1-4, with D hard to call. This CDR3 region has 14 residues. Germline V gene sequence: CDR1 SEHNR, CDR2 FQNEAQ (reference sequence). V lost 5 bases and J lost 7, with 14 bases in between. The CDR3 spells CASSPRTVGEKLFF. The CDR3 bases are TGTGCCAGCAGCCCTCGGACCGTGGGTGAAAAACTGTTTTTT.

CDR3: CASTAGGDTQYF. The CDR3 DNA reads as TGTGCCAGCACTGCGGGGGGAGATACGCAGTATTTT. The chain combines TRBV27 with TRBJ2-3, with 8 bases matching TRBD2. This CDR3 region has 12 residues. V lost 7 bases and J lost 5; bases outside the gene matches: 2. CDR1 MNHEY and CDR2 SMNVEV come from the germline V gene (reference sequence).

The chain couples TRBV29-1 to TRBJ2-1; 8 nucleotides agree with TRBD1. CDR1 is SQVTM and CDR2 is ANQGSEA in the germline V gene. This CDR3 comprises 16 residues. The ends lost 7 bases at V and 4 bases at J; junction bases unmatched: 15. Here the CDR3 reads CSAVPSPRTGYNEQFF. The DNA of the CDR3 is TGCAGCGCTGTACCCAGCCCGCGGACAGGGTACAATGAGCAGTTCTTC.

Only a few counts were recorded for this clone. This chain uses TRBV28 with TRBJ1-4; D call uncertain. CDR3 length: 14 residues. The germline gives CDR1 MDHEN, CDR2 SYDVKM. V dropped 7 bases and J dropped 3 bases, with 12 bases sitting between them. CDR3 loop: CASNKLGSNEKLFF. DNA of the CDR3: TGTGCCAGCAACAAACTGGGGTCTAATGAAAAACTGTTTTTT.

V gene TRBV2 combines with J gene TRBJ2-3, with D unclear. The CDR3 covers 14 residues. The germline V gene encodes CDR1 SNHLY and CDR2 FYNNEI. The V end lost 4 bases, the J end lost 2 bases, and 10 bases lay between the germline ends. CDR3: CASSAGFNTDTQYF. CDR3 sequence (DNA): TGTGCCAGCAGTGCAGGATTCAACACAGATACGCAGTATTTT.

The chain uses TRBV30 and TRBJ2-7, with 7 bases lining up with TRBD2. After removal of 2 bases from V and 2 bases from J, the junction contained 9 bases not matched to a gene. Per the germline V gene, CDR1 is GTSNPN and CDR2 is SVGIG (reference sequence). CDR3 length: 15 amino acids. The CDR3 loop is CAWSPNGRYPYEQYF. Here the CDR3 DNA reads TGTGCCTGGAGTCCAAACGGGAGGTACCCCTACGAGCAGTACTTC.

The chain joins TRBV27 to TRBJ1-5; D unresolved. This CDR3 contains 12 residues. Germline V CDR1 and CDR2: MNHEY, SMNVEV (reference sequence). The ends were cut back, 3 bases at V and 6 bases at J, with 6 bases in the middle. DNA for the CDR3: TGTGCCAGCAGTTTCCCGGGTCAGCCCCAGCATTTT. Amino acids: CASSFPGQPQHF.

The rearrangement links TRBV27 to TRBJ2-6, with D unclear. The CDR3 runs to 13 residues. V lost 3 bases and J lost 4, with 4 bases in between. CDR1 and CDR2 from the germline V gene are MNHEY and SMNVEV (reference sequence). The CDR3 spells CASSLAGANVLTF. The CDR3 nucleotides are TGTGCCAGCAGTTTGGCCGGGGCCAACGTCCTGACTTTC.